This T cell receptor (beta chain) was identified during a study of cytomegalovirus exposure and HLA in healthy donors. The data were produced by immunoSEQ multiplex PCR, yet TCRdb's version contains in-frame clones alone and is incomplete. The table includes 97,000 or so clones, about 95% detected once. The study, taken as a whole, reports: Researchers counted roughly 160 TCR beta chains as cytomegalovirus-associated.

In the case of this clone: Antigen unknown.

V shed 5 bases, J shed 4 bases, and the junction held 9 bases outside the gene matches. The germline V gene encodes CDR1 GTSNPN and CDR2 SVGIG (reference sequence). This CDR3 has 15 amino acids. The V gene is TRBV30, the J gene TRBJ2-1; TRBD2 agrees at 9 bases. The receptor was derived from a woman in her late teens or twenties in good health and CMV-seronegative. Sequences were obtained from PBMCs. Here the CDR3 reads CAWWGAGGSYNEQFF. CDR3 bases: TGTGCCTGGTGGGGAGCGGGGGGATCTTACAATGAGCAGTTCTTC.